This T cell receptor beta chain originates from a study of T cell responses to AZD1222 COVID-19 vaccine. General study results and limits: Every sample of the repertoires postdated the peak T cell response. Increased Spike-specific TCR breadth and depth were observed after two AZD1222 doses. Of spike-specific TCRs, nearly half reportedly target regions left unmutated in variants. There were mostly white British donors and more females than males, and clonal diversity was possibly underestimated.

Sequenced by immunoSEQ multiplex PCR; TCRdb stores in-frame clones only, minus some. The sample contains 160,000 or so clones, roughly 90% of which appear only once. Looked up from germline, CDR1 is KGHSH and CDR2 is LQKENI. Trimming removed 3 bases at V and 2 bases at J, with 11 bases between. There are 15 residues in the CDR3. Worth noting for this clone: What it recognizes is unknown.

Material: peripheral blood, obtained on day 0 of AZD1222 vaccination. The chain employs TRBV18 and TRBJ2-1, with D perhaps being TRBD1 or TRBD2 (5 bases each). The origin of this receptor is an adult in good health. The CDR3 sequence: CASSPWGSPYNEQFF. The CDR3 DNA sequence: TGTGCCAGCTCACCGTGGGGGAGCCCCTACAATGAGCAGTTCTTC.